The T cell receptor beta chain described here comes from a study of read filtering for tumor transcriptome and immune sequencing. Study as a whole: Per sample, TCR-region reads ranged about 4 to 11 million by IR-seq, about 85 to 1,400 by RNA-seq. The study, taken as a whole, reports: In IR-seq, single-read clonotypes were approximately 79% of clonotypes but approximately 3.5% of reads. Compared with RNA-seq, IR-seq gave much higher clonotype depth and reliability. Sorted CD138-negative bone marrow cells were not purified T cells.

Comment on this clonotype: Its antigen remains unknown. This may come from a read error, since a much larger clone is one base off.

The CDR3 has 11 amino acids. V lost 5 bases and J 15 bases, leaving 11 bases between the germline ends. Germline lookup yields CDR1 SGHAT and CDR2 FQNNGV. Molecular barcoded adaptors covering alpha/delta and beta/gamma chains were used on 400 ng RNA. MiXCR, applied by TCRdb to the reads, yields one record per CDR3 protein. The sample records approximately 57,000 distinct CDR3 sequences, about 12% being singletons. Input material: a population of CD138-negative cells sorted from bone marrow. The rearrangement links TRBV11-2 to TRBJ1-6; D call uncertain. The source of this sequence is a donor aged 40 or older with multiple myeloma. This chain's CDR3 is CASSPQQILHF. CDR3 nucleotides: TGTGCCAGCAGCCCCCAGCAAATCCTCCACTTT.